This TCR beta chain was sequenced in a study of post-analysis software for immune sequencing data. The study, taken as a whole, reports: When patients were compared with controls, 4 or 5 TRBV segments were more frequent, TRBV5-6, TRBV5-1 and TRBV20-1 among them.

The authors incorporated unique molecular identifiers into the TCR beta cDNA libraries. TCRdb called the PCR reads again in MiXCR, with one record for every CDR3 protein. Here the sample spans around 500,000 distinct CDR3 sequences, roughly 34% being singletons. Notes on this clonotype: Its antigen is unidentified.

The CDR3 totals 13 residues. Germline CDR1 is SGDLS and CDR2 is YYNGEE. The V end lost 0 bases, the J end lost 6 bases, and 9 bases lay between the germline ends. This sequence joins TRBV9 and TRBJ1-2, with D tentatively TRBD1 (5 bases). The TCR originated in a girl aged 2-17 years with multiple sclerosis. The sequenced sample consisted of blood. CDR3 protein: CASSVDPGNGYTF. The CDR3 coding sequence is TGTGCCAGCAGCGTAGATCCAGGGAATGGCTACACCTTC.